This T cell receptor (beta chain) is drawn from a study of shared clonotypes between healthy human individuals. The run depth of the assay was deep. Sequencing used immunoSEQ multiplex PCR; TCRdb keeps in-frame clones, though not all of them. This sample has around 350,000 clones; about 73% occur once, and the top ten carry around 9.3%. CDR3 length: 14 residues. Looked up from germline, CDR1 is LNHNV and CDR2 is YYDKDF (reference sequence). After removal of 8 bases from V and 5 bases from J, the junction contained 11 bases not matched to a gene. The TCR was taken from a man aged 25-45 years in good health. The chain links TRBV15 to TRBJ2-7; 8 bases map to TRBD2. The source material was memory CD4+ T cells sorted from blood. As to subset: CD45RA-negative fraction. CDR3 DNA: TGTGCCACCCGGACGGGAGGGCCGGGCGACGAGCAGTACTTC. Amino acids: CATRTGGPGDEQYF. The entire variable domain, with the rest obtained from reference TRBV15 and TRBJ2-7, is as follows: DAMVIQNPRYQVTQFGKPVTLSCSQTLNHNVMYWYQQKSSQAPKLLFHYYDKDFNNEADTPDNFQSRRPNTSFCFLDIRSPGLGDTAMYLCATRTGGPGDEQYFGPGTRLTVT.